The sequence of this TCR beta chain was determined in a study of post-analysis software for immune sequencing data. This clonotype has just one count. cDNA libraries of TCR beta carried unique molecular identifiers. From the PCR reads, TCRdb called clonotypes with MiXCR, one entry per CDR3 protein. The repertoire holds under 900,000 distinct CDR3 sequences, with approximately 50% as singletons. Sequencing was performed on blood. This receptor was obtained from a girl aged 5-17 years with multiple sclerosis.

As DNA, the CDR3 is TGTGCCAGCAGCCCTTTTTCCGGGACTAGCGGCAACAATGAGCAGTTCTTC. It is translated as CASSPFSGTSGNNEQFF. This chain links TRBV14 with TRBJ2-1, with 11 bases identical to TRBD2. The germline V gene has CDR1 SGHDN and CDR2 FVKESK. The CDR3 sequence is 17 residues long. V shed 4 bases, J shed 5 bases, and the junction held 10 bases outside the gene matches.